Listed below are T cell receptor beta chains from one sample, sequenced in a study of T cell repertoires in cytomegalovirus infection. Each CDR3 protein is one row after TCRdb ran MiXCR on the reads. The sample yields about 320,000 distinct CDR3 sequences, more than 8% seen once. The sample taken for sequencing was PBMCs. The receptors were sampled from a human donor in good health (CMV status not recorded). Some clones in this sample may be carry-over from other donors' samples. Both conserved end residues are part of each CDR3. Fields, in order: J gene, clone size, V gene, CDR3 protein. A clone size is listed for some rows: how often the clone was seen (once, few, many), or a class if it is expanded.

TRBJ2-1	many	TRBV7-6	CASSPGRFSGTSRNEQFF
TRBJ1-5	NA	TRBV19	CASDRGYSNQPQHF
TRBJ2-2	many	TRBV7-2	CASSLAAGGPIGELFF
TRBJ2-1	few	TRBV19	CASKLAGGRNEQFF
TRBJ2-7	many	TRBV7-2	CASSSHGTGASEQYF
TRBJ1-5	many	TRBV12-3/TRBV12-4	CASSGNAVRSNQPQHF
TRBJ2-2	many	TRBV7-3	CASSKARGKTGELFF
TRBJ2-1	many	TRBV7-2	CASSYRVGATSYNEQFF
TRBJ1-4	NA	TRBV7-8	CASSSRWEKLFF
TRBJ1-1	many	TRBV7-9	CASSLRTGGASEAFF
TRBJ2-3	NA	TRBV7-9	CASSHSGEDTQYF
TRBJ1-1	many	TRBV12-3/TRBV12-4	CASSNDDRENTEAFF
TRBJ1-5	many	TRBV4-2	CASSQGGQGHQPQHF
TRBJ2-7	few	TRBV11-2	CASSLGLEISYEQYF
TRBJ2-4	few	TRBV27	CASSPDGQGRPKNIQYF
TRBJ2-3	many	TRBV7-8	CASSLWKAGGTSTDTQYF
TRBJ2-5	many	TRBV2	CASRREWGDRQETQYF
TRBJ2-7	NA	TRBV20-1	CSAKTIVHLNTYEQYF
TRBJ2-3	many	TRBV20-1	CSARVRTSGRNTQYF
TRBJ1-5	NA	TRBV19	CASSPSGLINRPQHF
TRBJ2-5	many	TRBV7-2	CASKLGGVSQETQYF
TRBJ2-3	NA	TRBV20-1	CSARTGGPDTQYF
TRBJ2-3	many	TRBV7-2	CASSPPAGRQDTQYF
TRBJ2-1	many	TRBV15	CATSPDPAKGVRVSYNEQFF
TRBJ2-7	NA	TRBV20-1	CSARGTASYKQYF
TRBJ1-6	many	TRBV7-9	CASSLGQTLNSPLHF
TRBJ1-1	NA	TRBV28	CASIGNWENTEAFF
TRBJ2-5	NA	TRBV29-1	CSVESSGETQYF
TRBJ2-7	many	TRBV12-3/TRBV12-4	CASSDGGDSYEQYF
TRBJ2-7	many	TRBV28	CASRPSGTPSSYEQYF
TRBJ2-3	many	TRBV7-9	CASSRDGGQDTQYF
TRBJ1-4	NA	TRBV15	CATSRGGSWVVNEKLFF
TRBJ2-7	many	TRBV7-2	CASSMGGGYSYEQYF
TRBJ2-3	many	TRBV12-3/TRBV12-4	CASSIAGPTDTQYF
TRBJ2-5	many	TRBV7-9	CASSLLPGRGETQYF
TRBJ2-1	NA	TRBV20-1	CSARARWGAGGDSFF
TRBJ1-5	few	TRBV12-3/TRBV12-4	CASSPSAGTGMDQPQHF
TRBJ1-2	many	TRBV11-2	CASSTGVGGDYGYTF
TRBJ2-1	NA	TRBV27	CASKPGLAGGANEQFF
TRBJ2-4	NA	TRBV4-2	CASSPRAWLAKNIQYF
TRBJ1-2	many	TRBV7-2	CASSLGPDNYGYTF
TRBJ1-2	many	TRBV10-3	CAISESNSWGGYTF
TRBJ1-2	few	TRBV12-3/TRBV12-4	CASSLNGFPLYGYTF